These 21 T cell receptor beta chains originate from one sample sequenced in a study of shared clonotypes between healthy human individuals. Assay used: immunoSEQ multiplex PCR; TCRdb lists only in-frame clones, some missing. The repertoire has hundreds of thousands of clones, roughly 77% of them found once; the top ten carry approximately 13%. The sequenced material came from PBMCs. These receptors were taken from a woman aged 40 to 50 in good health. Some clones in this sample may be carry-over from other donors' samples.

The rearrangement links TRBV9 to TRBJ1-3, with D unresolved. Germline-derived CDR1 and CDR2 are SGDLS and YYNGEE. CDR3 length: 15 amino acids. The V and J ends lost 4 bases and 0 bases respectively, with 11 bases between them. CDR3 sequence (DNA): TGTGCCAGCAGCCGGTGGTTCGACTCTGGAAACACCATATATTTT. It is translated as CASSRWFDSGNTIYF.

The genes are TRBV4-1 and TRBJ2-2, with TRBD2 identical over 12 bases. The CDR3 is 20 amino acids. The germline CDR1 and CDR2 sequences are MGHRA and YSYEKL. With V trimmed by 0 bases and J by 2 bases, 10 bases remained unmatched. The CDR3 nucleotides read TGCGCCAGCAGCCAAGAGAGGGGCGGACTAGCGGGATATAACACCGGGGAGCTGTTTTTT. Its protein product is CASSQERGGLAGYNTGELFF.

The chain uses TRBV25-1 and TRBJ2-3, with TRBD2 identical over 16 bases. Per germline, CDR1 MGHDK and CDR2 SYGVNS. Trimming took 0 bases from V and 6 from J; bases not matched to a gene: 3. CDR3 size: 17 residues. This chain's CDR3 is CASSEYGTSGRVDTQYF. The DNA for the CDR3 is TGTGCCAGCAGTGAATATGGGACTAGCGGGAGGGTCGATACGCAGTATTTT.

The chain joins TRBV18 to TRBJ2-1, with 13 bases fitting TRBD2. The V segment lost 1 base and the J segment 6 bases; nucleotides outside the gene matches: 3. This CDR3 spans 16 amino acids. Germline CDR1 KGHSH, CDR2 LQKENI. The CDR3 DNA sequence: TGTGCCAGCTCACCACGACTAGCGGGAGGCCCCAATGAGCAGTTCTTC. Amino acid sequence: CASSPRLAGGPNEQFF. The full variable domain, with the rest looked up from reference TRBV18 and TRBJ2-1, is NAGVMQNPRHLVRRRGQEARLRCSPMKGHSHVYWYRQLPEEGLKFMVYLQKENIIDESGMPKERFSAEFPKEGPSILRIQQVVRGDSAAYFCASSPRLAGGPNEQFFGPGTRLTVL.

J is TRBJ2-5 and V is TRBV28, with D possibly being TRBD1 (6 bases). CDR1 MDHEN and CDR2 SYDVKM come from the germline V gene. The V end lost 1 base, the J end lost 2 bases, and 11 bases lay between the germline ends. The CDR3 spans 15 residues. DNA for the CDR3: TGTGCCAGCAGTTTATCACAGGGTAGGCAAGAGACCCAGTACTTC. Protein sequence: CASSLSQGRQETQYF.

Only one count was recorded for this clone. This sample also contains other DNA sequences that code for the same CDR3. The chain couples TRBV18 to TRBJ2-1, with a tentative D call TRBD2 (5 bases). The germline V and J ends were trimmed by 2 bases and 6 bases, with 5 bases remaining between them. Germline V gene lookup returns CDR1 KGHSH and CDR2 LQKENI. This CDR3 is 12 amino acids long. The CDR3 sequence: CASSPTSNEQFF. In nucleotides, the CDR3 is TGTGCCAGCTCACCAACTAGCAATGAGCAGTTCTTC.

The chain combines TRBV28 with TRBJ2-7, with 9 positions matching TRBD2. V lost 5 bases to trimming and J lost 7 bases; unmatched junction nucleotides: 6. Looked up from germline, CDR1 is MDHEN and CDR2 is SYDVKM. The CDR3 totals 13 residues. CDR3 sequence: CASSLSGRQEQYF. CDR3 DNA: TGTGCCAGCAGTCTAAGCGGGAGGCAAGAGCAGTACTTC.

This clone was picked up a small number of times. The rearrangement uses TRBV18 and TRBJ2-1; 8 bases are a match to TRBD2. V dropped 6 bases and J dropped 8; count of bases not matched to a gene: 6. Germline lookup yields CDR1 KGHSH and CDR2 LQKENI. CDR3 length equals 13 residues. The CDR3 loop is CASSATSDYEQFF. CDR3 nucleotides: TGTGCCAGCTCCGCGACTAGCGATTATGAGCAGTTCTTC. Combining the CDR3 with reference TRBV18 and TRBJ2-1 gives the whole variable domain NAGVMQNPRHLVRRRGQEARLRCSPMKGHSHVYWYRQLPEEGLKFMVYLQKENIIDESGMPKERFSAEFPKEGPSILRIQQVVRGDSAAYFCASSATSDYEQFFGPGTRLTVL.

The chain joins TRBV28 to TRBJ2-1, with unresolved D. Germline V gene lookup returns CDR1 MDHEN and CDR2 SYDVKM. V was clipped by 4 bases and J by 0 bases, with 13 bases between them. The CDR3 covers 16 residues. For the CDR3, the DNA is TGTGCCAGCAGTTCGGCATTTGGAAGCTCCTACAATGAGCAGTTCTTC. This codes for CASSSAFGSSYNEQFF.

This clone was counted between two and nine times. J is TRBJ2-6 and V is TRBV27; 9 bases are a match to TRBD1. Germline CDR1 MNHEY, CDR2 SMNVEV (reference sequence). The CDR3 length is 17 residues. The ends lost 5 bases at V and 1 base at J; junction bases unmatched: 6. Here the CDR3 reads CASSPGTGLSGANVLTF. The CDR3 region has the DNA TGTGCCAGCAGTCCTGGGACAGGGCTATCTGGGGCCAACGTCCTGACTTTC.

The chain is built from TRBV6-6 and TRBJ2-1, with 15 bases aligning to TRBD2. Losses at the gene ends were 10 bases for V and 10 bases for J; bases not matched to a gene: 11. Per the germline V gene, CDR1 is MNHNY and CDR2 is SVGAGI (reference sequence). CDR3 length: 15 residues. For the CDR3, the DNA is TGTGCCACCATGGGACTAGCGGGAGGTACTAGGGAGCAGTTCTTC. It codes for CATMGLAGGTREQFF.

V and J are TRBV18 and TRBJ1-2; TRBD1 matches 7 bases. V shed 5 bases and J 2 bases; nucleotides not matched to a gene: 14. Germline assignment: CDR1 KGHSH and CDR2 LQKENI. There are 17 residues in the CDR3. The chain's CDR3 is CASSSSPSGRGNYGYTF. The CDR3 DNA is TGTGCCAGCTCATCCTCCCCCTCGGGCAGGGGGAACTATGGCTACACCTTC.

The V gene is TRBV7-6, the J gene TRBJ2-1, with D unresolved. The CDR3 is made up of 14 amino acids. The V and J ends lost 2 bases and 1 base respectively, with 6 bases between them. Germline loops: CDR1 SGHVS, CDR2 FNYEAQ. Written as DNA, the CDR3 is TGTGCCAGCAGCTTACTTCGATCCTACAATGAGCAGTTCTTC. This sequence encodes CASSLLRSYNEQFF.

This clone was detected only once. The rearrangement uses TRBV7-2 and TRBJ2-7; D not resolved. CDR3 length: 11 residues. Germline V gene lookup returns CDR1 SGHTA and CDR2 FQGNSA. Between the trimmed V and J ends, which lost 5 bases and 3 bases, there was a span of 5 bases. In nucleotides, the CDR3 is TGTGCCAGCAGCGATCTCTACGAGCAGTACTTC. As protein: CASSDLYEQYF.

V gene TRBV5-1 combines with J gene TRBJ2-1; D ambiguous. V lost 1 base, J lost 5 bases, and 7 bases lay in between. The CDR3 has 13 amino acids. CDR1 is SGHRS and CDR2 is YFSETQ in the germline V gene. CDR3 in amino acids: CASSLLWDNEQFF. Written as DNA, the CDR3 is TGCGCCAGCAGCTTGTTGTGGGACAATGAGCAGTTCTTC.

The chain carries TRBV29-1 and TRBJ2-1, with D tentatively TRBD1 (5 bases). CDR1 SQVTM and CDR2 ANQGSEA come from the germline V gene. The V and J ends lost 5 bases and 9 bases respectively, with 20 bases between them. The CDR3 has 14 residues. The CDR3 reads CSVITNSGQSEQFF. The CDR3 DNA reads TGCAGCGTTATAACTAATTCAGGGCAGAGTGAGCAGTTCTTC.

The rearrangement links TRBV13 to TRBJ2-2, with TRBD2 matching over 10 bases. Unmatched junction bases numbered 2, after V lost 3 bases and J lost 1 base. Germline CDR1 and CDR2: PRHDT and FYEKMQ (reference sequence). CDR3 length: 16 residues. CDR3 protein: CASSFSGGKNTGELFF. CDR3 bases: TGTGCCAGCAGCTTTAGCGGGGGGAAGAACACCGGGGAGCTGTTTTTT.

The V and J genes are TRBV18 and TRBJ2-7; weak D call: TRBD2 (6 bases). Germline CDR1 is KGHSH and CDR2 is LQKENI. The CDR3 is made up of 14 amino acids. Between the trimmed V and J ends, which lost 6 bases and 2 bases, there was a span of 14 bases. CDR3 sequence: CASSISGAPYEQYF. The DNA for the CDR3 is TGTGCCAGCTCCATTAGCGGAGCCCCCTACGAGCAGTACTTC.

The V and J genes are TRBV5-1 and TRBJ2-2, with 8 bases aligning to TRBD1. The CDR3 runs 13 residues. Trimming removed 7 bases from V and 1 base from J; junction bases left unmatched: 0. Germline V lookup: CDR1 SGHRS, CDR2 YFSETQ. The CDR3 DNA follows: TGCGCCAGCGGACAGGGGAACACCGGGGAGCTGTTTTTT. It codes for CASGQGNTGELFF.

The genes are TRBV7-7 and TRBJ2-3; 10 bases are a match to TRBD2. Germline CDR1 reads SSHAT; CDR2 reads FNYEAQ (reference sequence). V gave up 3 bases and J gave up 5 bases; unmatched junction bases: 5. CDR3 size: 15 residues. The DNA of the CDR3 is TGTGCCAGCAGCTTGAGCGGGAGGGAGTTAGATACGCAGTATTTT. Translating it yields CASSLSGRELDTQYF.

This clone was counted a single time. The chain has TRBV13 and TRBJ1-2, with D possibly being TRBD1 (6 bases). This CDR3 region has 20 residues. Deletions cut 0 bases from V and 5 bases from J, with 28 bases between. Per germline, CDR1 PRHDT and CDR2 FYEKMQ (reference sequence). The CDR3 spells CASSLGLLVGGQPDLYGYTF. CDR3 bases: TGTGCCAGCAGCTTAGGCCTATTGGTTGGAGGACAGCCAGACTTATATGGCTACACCTTC.